One sample yielded the 15 T cell receptor beta chains listed below, sequenced in a study of shared clonotypes between healthy human individuals. Method: immunoSEQ multiplex PCR; TCRdb's copy keeps in-frame clones and lacks some. The sample holds about 560,000 clones, around 80% seen once. Sequencing input: PBMCs. Source of these receptors: a woman between 40 and 55 years old in good health. Some clones in this sample may be carry-over from other donors' samples.

The gene calls are TRBV30 and TRBJ1-4; 8 nucleotides match TRBD1. V lost 2 bases, J lost 5 bases, and 7 bases stayed unmatched. The CDR3 runs to 15 residues. Germline V CDR1 and CDR2: GTSNPN, SVGIG (reference sequence). CDR3: CAWSLQGGENEKLFF. The CDR3 region has the DNA TGTGCCTGGAGTTTACAGGGGGGGGAGAATGAAAAACTGTTTTTT.

The CDR3 reads CASSVQGASGELFF. The DNA for the CDR3 is TGTGCCAGCAGCGTACAGGGGGCGAGCGGGGAGCTGTTTTTT. V gene TRBV7-3 combines with J gene TRBJ2-2; 9 nucleotides agree with TRBD1. This CDR3 is 14 amino acids long. V trimming: 5 bases; J trimming: 7 bases; junction bases outside the gene matches: 5. In germline, CDR1 is SGHTA, CDR2 FQGTGA.

V is TRBV6-5 and J is TRBJ1-1, with D unresolved. Germline V gene data show CDR1 as MNHEY and CDR2 as SVGAGI. V was shortened by 6 bases and J by 3 bases, with 14 bases between the two germline ends. CDR3 size: 14 residues. The CDR3: CASRERTAHTEAFF. The CDR3 nucleotides read TGTGCCAGCAGGGAACGGACGGCACACACTGAAGCTTTCTTT.

This sequence joins TRBV15 and TRBJ1-1, with D unclear. V lost 3 bases and J 1 base, leaving 9 bases between the germline ends. CDR1 and CDR2 from the germline V gene are LNHNV and YYDKDF (reference sequence). This CDR3 contains 14 residues. The CDR3 DNA reads as TGTGCCACCAGCAGGGCAGGTCGGAACACTGAAGCTTTCTTT. Translation: CATSRAGRNTEAFF.

The chain is built from TRBV19 and TRBJ1-5; TRBD1 is a possible D gene (5 bases). The CDR3 consists of 17 residues. V was clipped by 3 bases and J by 0 bases, with 15 bases between them. Per germline, CDR1 LNHDA and CDR2 SQIVND (reference sequence). The CDR3 reads CASSMGSGTLSNQPQHF. Written as DNA, the CDR3 is TGTGCCAGTAGTATGGGGTCCGGGACCCTTAGCAATCAGCCCCAGCATTTT.

This clone was recorded a few times. J is TRBJ2-2 and V is TRBV7-6; D gene ambiguous. The CDR3 runs 15 residues. Trimming took off 2 bases at V and 4 bases at J, with 11 bases between the two ends. Germline loops: CDR1 SGHVS, CDR2 FNYEAQ. The CDR3 nucleotides read TGTGCCAGCAGCTTACTAGATCTGGGCACCGGGGAGCTGTTTTTT. The encoded protein is CASSLLDLGTGELFF.

The rearrangement links TRBV4-2 to TRBJ1-4, with D perhaps TRBD1 (6 bases). Germline V lookup: CDR1 LGHNA, CDR2 YNFKEQ. This CDR3 comprises 15 residues. V lost 4 bases, J lost 0 bases, and 9 bases lay in between. The CDR3 loop reads CASSRGGSTNEKLFF. The CDR3, as DNA: TGTGCCAGCAGCCGGGGGGGCTCAACTAATGAAAAACTGTTTTTT.

In this sample, this clone turned up once. The chain employs TRBV7-2 and TRBJ2-3; D is unclear. The CDR3 spans 15 residues. The V gene's germline CDR1 is SGHTA and CDR2 FQGNSA. V was clipped by 2 bases and J by 2 bases, with 11 bases between them. DNA of the CDR3: TGTGCCAGCAGCTTATCGCGAGGTAACACAGATACGCAGTATTTT. It yields the protein CASSLSRGNTDTQYF.

The chain is built from TRBV10-1 and TRBJ2-5, with TRBD2 as a possible D gene (6 bases). The germline gives CDR1 WNHNN, CDR2 SYGVQD (reference sequence). CDR3 length: 14 amino acids. Trimming removed 4 bases from V and 5 bases from J, with 14 bases in between. The CDR3 DNA reads TGCGCCAGCAGTGTGGGGCACGGAGGGGAGACCCAGTACTTC. Its translation: CASSVGHGGETQYF.

V gene TRBV28 combines with J gene TRBJ1-1; TRBD1 agrees at 8 bases. Losses at the gene ends were 1 base for V and 11 bases for J; bases not matched to a gene: 3. Germline loops: CDR1 MDHEN, CDR2 SYDVKM. The length of the CDR3 is 12 residues. The CDR3 region is CASSLSRGLAFF. CDR3 sequence (DNA): TGTGCCAGCAGTTTATCCAGGGGGCTGGCTTTCTTT.

The chain employs TRBV6-1 and TRBJ2-7, with TRBD1 identical over 9 bases. The CDR3 is 15 amino acids. V trimming: 2 bases; J trimming: 5 bases; junction bases outside the gene matches: 7. CDR1 is MNHNS and CDR2 is SASEGT in the germline V gene. The CDR3 nucleotides are TGTGCCAGCAGTGAACGGGACAGGGTATACAACGAGCAGTACTTC. As protein: CASSERDRVYNEQYF.

V usage is TRBV9 and J usage is TRBJ1-3; D unresolved. This CDR3 has 17 amino acids. The V end was cut by 2 bases, the J end by 0 bases, with 15 bases between. Germline-derived CDR1 and CDR2 are SGDLS and YYNGEE. As DNA, the CDR3 is TGTGCCAGCAGCGTCGGTACCCTTCGGAGCTCTGGAAACACCATATATTTT. Protein sequence: CASSVGTLRSSGNTIYF.

The rearrangement uses TRBV29-1 and TRBJ2-2; a weak D match, TRBD2 (6 bases). This CDR3 has 14 residues. Trimming removed 5 bases at V and 0 bases at J, with 10 bases between. Germline-derived CDR1 and CDR2 are SQVTM and ANQGSEA. In nucleotides, the CDR3 is TGCAGCGTTAAGACTAGTACGAACACCGGGGAGCTGTTTTTT. It is translated as CSVKTSTNTGELFF.

The V gene is TRBV10-3, the J gene TRBJ2-7; the match to TRBD2 covers 8 bases. CDR3 length: 15 amino acids. Germline assignment: CDR1 ENHRY and CDR2 SYGVKD. V shed 1 base, J shed 5 bases, and the junction held 7 bases outside the gene matches. Written as DNA, the CDR3 is TGTGCCATCAGTGAGTGGAGCGGGAGCGGCCACGAGCAGTACTTC. Translated, it gives CAISEWSGSGHEQYF.

The chain is built from TRBV18 and TRBJ2-7; no definite D call. The CDR3 has 14 residues. V shed 0 bases and J shed 2 bases, with 8 bases lying between them. Germline V gives CDR1 KGHSH, CDR2 LQKENI. CDR3 coding DNA: TGTGCCAGCTCACCACCTCGAGACACCTACGAGCAGTACTTC. It encodes CASSPPRDTYEQYF.